These 26 T cell receptor beta chains were sequenced from one sample in a study of CD4 T cells in relation to SARS-CoV-2 and coronaviruses. Their specific antigens are unknown. CD4+ T cells from unexposed donors were obtained before the COVID-19 pandemic (2011-2018). The cells were cultured for 10 days before CD4+ T cells were isolated. Produced via immunoSEQ multiplex PCR; TCRdb's table is partial and in-frame only. The repertoire holds approximately 20,000 clones, with roughly 77% as singletons. Sample: CD4+ T cells from PBMCs, cultured in vitro. Source of these receptors: a human donor in good health.

The chain joins TRBV30 to TRBJ2-7, with 7 bases fitting TRBD2. V gave up 3 bases and J gave up 2 bases; unmatched junction bases: 16. From germline, CDR1 is GTSNPN and CDR2 SVGIG (reference sequence). This CDR3 is built from 17 residues. The CDR3 spells CAWRGGSGKDRAYEQYF. Written as DNA, the CDR3 is TGTGCCTGGAGGGGGGGAAGCGGGAAGGATAGGGCCTACGAGCAGTACTTC.

This clone has just one count. The chain is built from TRBV6-4 and TRBJ2-1; 9 bases fit TRBD2. Losses at the gene ends were 6 bases for V and 9 bases for J; bases not matched to a gene: 15. Germline assignment: CDR1 MRHNA and CDR2 SNTAGT. The length of the CDR3 is 16 residues. The CDR3: CASSAIAGVQGSEQFF. The CDR3 DNA sequence: TGTGCCAGCAGCGCAATAGCGGGAGTACAAGGTAGTGAGCAGTTCTTC.

The J gene is TRBJ1-1, the V gene TRBV7-9, with a weak D call TRBD1 (6 bases). The V end was cut by 3 bases, the J end by 7 bases, with 18 bases between. Germline V CDR1 and CDR2: SEHNR, FQNEAQ (reference sequence). The CDR3 contains 15 residues. CDR3 region: CASSFLGGARFEAFF. The CDR3 region has the DNA TGTGCCAGCAGCTTTCTGGGGGGCGCACGATTTGAAGCTTTCTTT.

This clone has just a few counts. DNA of the CDR3: TGTGCCTGGAGTGTAGTGGGGACAGGGTTTTTCACTGAAGCTTTCTTT. Translation gives CAWSVVGTGFFTEAFF. V gene TRBV30 combines with J gene TRBJ1-1; 9 bases map to TRBD1. V shed 0 bases, J shed 4 bases, and the junction held 9 bases outside the gene matches. This CDR3 contains 16 residues. Looked up from germline, CDR1 is GTSNPN and CDR2 is SVGIG (reference sequence).

This chain uses TRBV11-2 with TRBJ2-1; 8 bases align to TRBD2. V was pared by 3 bases and J by 9 bases, with 16 bases of the junction left unmatched. The V gene's germline CDR1 is SGHAT and CDR2 FQNNGV. The CDR3 runs to 17 residues. The CDR3 reads CASSFGVGTSGSVEQFF. The CDR3 DNA reads as TGTGCCAGCAGCTTTGGGGTAGGGACTAGTGGGTCGGTTGAGCAGTTCTTC.

The V and J genes are TRBV9 and TRBJ2-7; TRBD1 matches 7 bases. This CDR3 has 16 amino acids. V was clipped by 5 bases and J by 5 bases; unmatched bases: 16. Germline values: CDR1 SGDLS, CDR2 YYNGEE. The CDR3: CASSLGTDPFTHEQYF. The CDR3 nucleotides are TGTGCCAGCAGTCTTGGGACAGACCCCTTTACCCACGAGCAGTACTTC.

This chain links TRBV14 with TRBJ2-7; the D is unclear. The CDR3 loop spans 12 amino acids. Germline loops: CDR1 SGHDN, CDR2 FVKESK. V lost 1 base, J lost 2 bases, and 3 bases lay in between. CDR3 amino acids: CASSQVPYEQYF. The DNA of the CDR3 is TGTGCCAGCAGCCAAGTCCCCTACGAGCAGTACTTC.

Remarks on this clone: The junction and the germline gene differ at one end; a read error may be behind it. The J gene is TRBJ2-7, the V gene TRBV27; D possibly corresponds to TRBD1 (6 bases). Germline V gene lookup returns CDR1 MNHEY and CDR2 SMNVEV (reference sequence). CDR3 length equals 12 residues. Written as DNA, the CDR3 is TGTGCCAGCAGTTTCATGGGGGCTCCTCCCCATTTC. Its protein product is CASSFMGAPPHF.

This clone was counted only a few times. V usage is TRBV7-3 and J usage is TRBJ2-1; 12 positions agree with TRBD2. This CDR3 contains 17 residues. V shed 0 bases and J 6 bases; nucleotides not matched to a gene: 6. Germline V gene data show CDR1 as SGHTA and CDR2 as FQGTGA. CDR3 sequence: CASSLTGRLAGVNEQFF. The CDR3 DNA follows: TGTGCCAGCAGCTTAACGGGTCGACTAGCGGGAGTCAATGAGCAGTTCTTC.

This clone was seen a few times. This rearrangement joins TRBV19 to TRBJ2-5; D gene uncertain. The CDR3 runs to 11 residues. Trimming removed 4 bases from V and 8 bases from J, with 8 bases in between. Germline CDR1 is LNHDA and CDR2 is SQIVND (reference sequence). The CDR3 nucleotides read TGTGCCAGTAGTACGGCCCTTACCCAGTACTTC. It translates to CASSTALTQYF.

The CDR3 bases are TGTGCCAGCAGCGCAGACAACTATGGCTACACCTTC. Translation: CASSADNYGYTF. This rearrangement joins TRBV11-2 to TRBJ1-2, with D unresolved. In germline, CDR1 is SGHAT, CDR2 FQNNGV. This CDR3 contains 12 residues. Deletions cut 5 bases from V and 2 bases from J, with 6 bases between.

V is TRBV24-1 and J is TRBJ2-6; a weak D match, TRBD1 (6 bases). This CDR3 region has 18 residues. Germline CDR1 is KGHDR and CDR2 is SFDVKD. Trimming cost V 10 bases and J 0 bases, with 21 bases left between them. Written as DNA, the CDR3 is TGTGCCACAGGCGATTCCAGGGGTCGTTCCTCTGGGGCCAACGTCCTGACTTTC. Protein sequence: CATGDSRGRSSGANVLTF.

This clone came up once. This chain joins TRBV14 and TRBJ2-1; D is uncertain. This CDR3 has 20 amino acids. V gave up 2 bases and J gave up 0 bases, with 23 bases separating them. Germline loops: CDR1 SGHDN, CDR2 FVKESK. CDR3 sequence: CASSQPNHRAPLISYNEQFF. CDR3 in DNA: TGTGCCAGCAGCCAACCTAATCACCGGGCCCCTCTTATCTCCTACAATGAGCAGTTCTTC.

A single count supports this clone. The chain couples TRBV19 to TRBJ2-3; 9 nucleotides agree with TRBD1. Germline V CDR1 and CDR2: LNHDA, SQIVND (reference sequence). The CDR3 length is 14 residues. Trimming at V came to 8 bases and at J to 5 bases, leaving 8 bases not matched to a gene. CDR3: CASGPGQGIDTQYF. In DNA form, the CDR3 reads TGTGCCAGTGGACCGGGACAGGGAATAGATACGCAGTATTTT.

V usage is TRBV19 and J usage is TRBJ1-1, with D possibly TRBD1 on 5 matching bases. CDR3 size: 14 residues. Germline loops: CDR1 LNHDA, CDR2 SQIVND (reference sequence). V was clipped by 0 bases and J by 6 bases, with 11 bases between them. CDR3 region: CASSIDRGSAEAFF. CDR3 coding DNA: TGTGCCAGTAGTATAGATCGGGGCAGCGCTGAAGCTTTCTTT.

V is TRBV11-2 and J is TRBJ2-2; TRBD1 agrees at 8 bases. Losses at the gene ends were 6 bases for V and 3 bases for J; bases not matched to a gene: 6. Germline V lookup: CDR1 SGHAT, CDR2 FQNNGV. The CDR3 spans 15 residues. The CDR3 DNA reads as TGTGCCAGCAGTCTCCAGGGGGCTGACACCGGGGAGCTGTTTTTT. Translated: CASSLQGADTGELFF.

The rearrangement uses TRBV19 and TRBJ1-1, with D hard to call. Germline-derived CDR1 and CDR2 are LNHDA and SQIVND (reference sequence). Trimming shortened V by 5 bases and J by 3 bases, and 16 bases separated the two germline ends. The CDR3 is made up of 15 amino acids. The CDR3: CASSQTWTADTEAFF. CDR3 nucleotides: TGTGCCAGTAGTCAGACTTGGACGGCCGACACTGAAGCTTTCTTT.

The CDR3 region has the DNA TGCGCCAGCAGCCCGGCTCATGGGGGGACTACTTACAATGAGCAGTTCTTC. This sequence encodes CASSPAHGGTTYNEQFF. The chain uses TRBV5-1 and TRBJ2-1; 7 nucleotides line up with TRBD2. The germline V gene has CDR1 SGHRS and CDR2 YFSETQ. The CDR3 extends over 17 amino acids. After removal of 4 bases from V and 4 bases from J, the junction contained 14 bases not matched to a gene.

The V and J genes are TRBV30 and TRBJ2-7; 8 bases align to TRBD2. Germline V gene lookup returns CDR1 GTSNPN and CDR2 SVGIG (reference sequence). The junction had 2 bases not matched to a gene; V was cut back by 4 bases and J by 0 bases. The CDR3 contains 13 residues. CDR3 bases: TGTGCCTGGACCGGGGGGGTCTCCTACGAGCAGTACTTC. Translating gives CAWTGGVSYEQYF.

The V gene is TRBV7-6, the J gene TRBJ2-1; D is uncertain. Germline CDR1 reads SGHVS; CDR2 reads FNYEAQ. V lost 7 bases and J lost 6, with 19 bases in between. This CDR3 spans 15 amino acids. CDR3 sequence reads: CASNLGGPFSNEQFF. CDR3 sequence (DNA): TGTGCCAGCAACCTAGGCGGCCCTTTCAGCAATGAGCAGTTCTTC.

V gene TRBV9 combines with J gene TRBJ2-1, with TRBD2 identical over 12 bases. CDR3 length equals 15 residues. V trimming: 0 bases; J trimming: 9 bases; junction bases outside the gene matches: 4. Germline CDR1 SGDLS, CDR2 YYNGEE. The DNA for the CDR3 is TGTGCCAGCAGCGTAGGGACTAGCGGGACTGGTGAGCAGTTCTTC. Translating gives CASSVGTSGTGEQFF.

This clone was detected only a few times. The rearrangement links TRBV5-4 to TRBJ1-2, with D unresolved. This CDR3 comprises 12 residues. CDR1 is SGHNT and CDR2 is YYREEE in the germline V gene (reference sequence). With 0 bases removed from V and 8 bases from J, the gap between germline ends came to 8 bases. CDR3: CASSLDTNGYTF. DNA of the CDR3: TGTGCCAGCAGCTTGGATACCAACGGCTACACCTTC. The variable domain in full, completed from reference TRBV5-4 and TRBJ1-2, reads ETGVTQSPTHLIKTRGQQVTLRCSSQSGHNTVSWYQQALGQGPQFIFQYYREEENGRGNFPPRFSGLQFPNYSSELNVNALELDDSALYLCASSLDTNGYTFGSGTRLTVV.

This clone was seen only once. CDR3 loop: CASSPRTGTDTQYF. For the CDR3, the DNA is TGTGCCAGCAGCCCCCGGACAGGCACAGATACGCAGTATTTT. This chain connects TRBV3-1 (or the pseudogene TRBV3-2) to TRBJ2-3; a weak D match, TRBD1 (6 bases). Germline CDR1 is LGHDT and CDR2 is YNNKEL (reference sequence). Trimming stripped 4 bases from V and 1 base from J, with 9 bases between. CDR3 size: 14 residues.

Notes on this clone: A read error may account for a junction end that differs from germline. V gene TRBV6-1 combines with J gene TRBJ2-7; 9 bases align to TRBD1. CDR1 MNHNS and CDR2 SASEGT come from the germline V gene. The CDR3 covers 15 residues. The CDR3: CASSEGSGTGSRGSF. The DNA for the CDR3 is TGTGCCAGCAGTGAAGGATCTGGGACAGGGTCAAGGGGAAGCTTC.

This chain joins TRBV7-3 and TRBJ1-1; D is uncertain. Germline assignment: CDR1 SGHTA and CDR2 FQGTGA. The CDR3 has 14 residues. The V and J ends lost 1 base and 5 bases respectively, with 11 bases between them. In nucleotides, the CDR3 is TGTGCCAGCAGCTTAAGGGGAGGAGATACTGAAGCTTTCTTT. This sequence encodes CASSLRGGDTEAFF.

CDR3: CASSLGSLAYEQYF. CDR3 nucleotide sequence: TGTGCCAGCAGCTTGGGGAGTCTTGCCTACGAGCAGTACTTC. V gene TRBV5-4 combines with J gene TRBJ2-7; D is uncertain. The CDR3 spans 14 residues. The V and J ends lost 0 bases and 2 bases respectively, with 9 bases between them. CDR1 is SGHNT, CDR2 YYREEE, per germline (reference sequence).